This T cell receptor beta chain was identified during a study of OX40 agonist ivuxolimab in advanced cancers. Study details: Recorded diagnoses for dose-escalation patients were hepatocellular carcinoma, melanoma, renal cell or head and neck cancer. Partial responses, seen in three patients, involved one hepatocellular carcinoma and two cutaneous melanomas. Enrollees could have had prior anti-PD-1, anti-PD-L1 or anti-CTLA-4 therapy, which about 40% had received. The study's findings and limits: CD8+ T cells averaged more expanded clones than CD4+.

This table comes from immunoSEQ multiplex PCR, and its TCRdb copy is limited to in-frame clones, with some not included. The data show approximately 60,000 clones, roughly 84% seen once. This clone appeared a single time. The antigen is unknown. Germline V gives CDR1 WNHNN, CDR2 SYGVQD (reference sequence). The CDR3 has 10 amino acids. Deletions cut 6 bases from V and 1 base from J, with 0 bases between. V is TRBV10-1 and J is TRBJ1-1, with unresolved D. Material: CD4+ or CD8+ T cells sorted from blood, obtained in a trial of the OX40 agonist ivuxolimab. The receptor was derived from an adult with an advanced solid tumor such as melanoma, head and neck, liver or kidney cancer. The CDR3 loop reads CASRNTEAFF. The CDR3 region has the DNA TGCGCCAGCAGGAACACTGAAGCTTTCTTT.